This T cell receptor (beta chain) was profiled in a study of blood T cell repertoires in COVID-19. Turning to this clone: The same CDR3 also results from other DNA sequences found in this sample.

With 0 bases removed from V and 7 bases from J, the gap between germline ends came to 8 bases. The CDR3 sequence is 12 residues long. The germline V gene has CDR1 SGHNT and CDR2 YYREEE (reference sequence). Only in-frame clones appear in the TCRdb table, and some are missing; sequencing was by immunoSEQ multiplex PCR. Of around 190,000 clones listed, about 89% are singletons. The chain couples TRBV5-4 to TRBJ2-7; no definite D call. Sample: peripheral blood. This receptor was obtained from a man aged 18 to 29 who had recovered from COVID-19. CDR3 region: CASSLGGSEQYF. CDR3 DNA: TGTGCCAGCAGCTTGGGCGGCAGTGAGCAGTACTTC.